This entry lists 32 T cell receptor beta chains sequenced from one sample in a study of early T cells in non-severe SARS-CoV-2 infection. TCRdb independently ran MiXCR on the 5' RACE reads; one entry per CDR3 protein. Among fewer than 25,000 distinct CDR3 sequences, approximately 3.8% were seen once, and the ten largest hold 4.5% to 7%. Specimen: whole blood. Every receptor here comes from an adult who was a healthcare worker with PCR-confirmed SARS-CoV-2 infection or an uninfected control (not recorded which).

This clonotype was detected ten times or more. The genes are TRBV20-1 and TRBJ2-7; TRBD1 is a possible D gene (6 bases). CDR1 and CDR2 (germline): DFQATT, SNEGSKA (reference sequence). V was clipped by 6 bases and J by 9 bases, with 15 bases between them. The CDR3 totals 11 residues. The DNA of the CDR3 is TGCAGTGCGGGGGCTGCTGGGGGGCAGTACTTC. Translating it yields CSAGAAGGQYF.

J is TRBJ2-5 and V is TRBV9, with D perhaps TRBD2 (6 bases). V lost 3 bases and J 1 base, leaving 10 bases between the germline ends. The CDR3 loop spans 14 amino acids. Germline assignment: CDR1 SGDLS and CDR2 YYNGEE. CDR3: CASSARDFQETQYF. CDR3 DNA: TGTGCCAGCAGCGCTCGGGACTTCCAAGAGACCCAGTACTTC. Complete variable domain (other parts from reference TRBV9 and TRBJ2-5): DSGVTQTPKHLITATGQRVTLRCSPRSGDLSVYWYQQSLDQGLQFLIQYYNGEERAKGNILERFSAQQFPDLHSELNLSSLELGDSALYFCASSARDFQETQYFGPGTRLLVL.

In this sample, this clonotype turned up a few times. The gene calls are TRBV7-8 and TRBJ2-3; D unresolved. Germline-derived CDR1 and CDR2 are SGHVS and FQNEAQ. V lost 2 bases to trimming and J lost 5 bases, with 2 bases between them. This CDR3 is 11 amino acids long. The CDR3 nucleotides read TGTGCCAGCAGCTTAAGAGATACGCAGTATTTT. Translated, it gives CASSLRDTQYF.

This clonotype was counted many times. The CDR3 here is CASSLETVNYGYTF. CDR3 sequence (DNA): TGCGCCAGCAGCTTGGAAACAGTTAACTATGGCTACACCTTC. The gene calls are TRBV5-1 and TRBJ1-2; D gene ambiguous. CDR3 size: 14 residues. V was clipped by 0 bases and J by 1 base, with 7 bases between them. Germline V gene lookup returns CDR1 SGHRS and CDR2 YFSETQ.

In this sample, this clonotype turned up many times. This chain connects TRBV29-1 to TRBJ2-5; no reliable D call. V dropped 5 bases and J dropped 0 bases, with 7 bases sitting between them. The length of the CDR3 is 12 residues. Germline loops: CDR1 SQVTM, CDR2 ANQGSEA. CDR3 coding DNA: TGCAGCGTTCGAAAGTACCAAGAGACCCAGTACTTC. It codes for CSVRKYQETQYF.

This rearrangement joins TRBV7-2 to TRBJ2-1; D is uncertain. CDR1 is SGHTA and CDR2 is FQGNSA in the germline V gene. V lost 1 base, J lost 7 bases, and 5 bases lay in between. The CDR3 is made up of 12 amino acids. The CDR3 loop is CASSLGRNEQFF. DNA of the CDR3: TGTGCCAGCAGCTTAGGCCGTAATGAGCAGTTCTTC.

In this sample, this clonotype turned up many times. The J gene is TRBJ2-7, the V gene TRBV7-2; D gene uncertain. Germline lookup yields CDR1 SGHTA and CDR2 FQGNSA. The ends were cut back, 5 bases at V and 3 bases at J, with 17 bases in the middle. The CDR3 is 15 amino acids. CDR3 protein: CASSPAFSRHYEQYF. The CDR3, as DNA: TGTGCCAGCAGCCCGGCGTTCTCTCGACACTACGAGCAGTACTTC.

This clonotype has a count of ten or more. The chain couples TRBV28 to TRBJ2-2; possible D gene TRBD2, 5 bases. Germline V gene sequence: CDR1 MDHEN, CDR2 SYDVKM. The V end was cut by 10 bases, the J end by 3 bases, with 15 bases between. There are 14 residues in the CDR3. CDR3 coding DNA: TGTGCCACCCATATGAACGGGGACACCGGGGAGCTGTTTTTT. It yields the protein CATHMNGDTGELFF.

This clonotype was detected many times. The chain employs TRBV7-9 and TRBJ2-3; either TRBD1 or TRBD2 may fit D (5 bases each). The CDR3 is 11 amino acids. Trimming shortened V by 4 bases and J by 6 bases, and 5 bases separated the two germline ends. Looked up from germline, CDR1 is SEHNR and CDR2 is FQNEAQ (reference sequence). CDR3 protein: CASSWGDTQYF. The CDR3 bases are TGTGCCAGCAGCTGGGGGGATACGCAGTATTTT.

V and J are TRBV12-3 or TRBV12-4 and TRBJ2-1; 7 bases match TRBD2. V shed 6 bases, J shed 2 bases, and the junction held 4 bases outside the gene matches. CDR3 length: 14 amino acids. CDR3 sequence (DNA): TGTGCCAGCAGCCTAGCGGTTGCCTACAATGAGCAGTTCTTC. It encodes CASSLAVAYNEQFF.

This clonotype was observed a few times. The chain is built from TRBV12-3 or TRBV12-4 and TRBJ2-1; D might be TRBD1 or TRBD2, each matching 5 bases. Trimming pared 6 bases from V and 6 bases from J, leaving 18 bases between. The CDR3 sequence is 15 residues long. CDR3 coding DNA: TGTGCCAGCAGCCTCCGGGACCCCGGGGTCAATGAGCAGTTCTTC. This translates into CASSLRDPGVNEQFF.

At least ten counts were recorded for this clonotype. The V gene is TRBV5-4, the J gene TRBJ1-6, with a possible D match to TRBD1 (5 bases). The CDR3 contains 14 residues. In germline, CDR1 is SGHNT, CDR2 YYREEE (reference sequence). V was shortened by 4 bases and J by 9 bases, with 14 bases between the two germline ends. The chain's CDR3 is CASSGEGISSPLHF. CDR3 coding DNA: TGTGCCAGCAGCGGGGAGGGGATAAGTTCACCCCTCCACTTT.

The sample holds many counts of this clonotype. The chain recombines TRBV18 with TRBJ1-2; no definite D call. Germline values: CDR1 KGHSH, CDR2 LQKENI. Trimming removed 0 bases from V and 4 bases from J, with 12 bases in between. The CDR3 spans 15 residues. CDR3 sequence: CASSPPDLNLYGYTF. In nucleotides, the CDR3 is TGTGCCAGCTCACCACCGGATCTGAATCTCTATGGCTACACCTTC. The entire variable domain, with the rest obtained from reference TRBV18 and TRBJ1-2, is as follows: NAGVMQNPRHLVRRRGQEARLRCSPMKGHSHVYWYRQLPEEGLKFMVYLQKENIIDESGMPKERFSAEFPKEGPSILRIQQVVRGDSAAYFCASSPPDLNLYGYTFGSGTRLTVV.

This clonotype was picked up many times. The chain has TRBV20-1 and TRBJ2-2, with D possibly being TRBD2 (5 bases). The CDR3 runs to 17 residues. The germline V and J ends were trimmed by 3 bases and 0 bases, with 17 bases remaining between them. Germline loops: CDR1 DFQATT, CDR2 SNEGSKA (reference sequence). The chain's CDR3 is CSARGPRGRANTGELFF. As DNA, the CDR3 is TGCAGTGCTAGGGGCCCCCGGGGTAGGGCGAACACCGGGGAGCTGTTTTTT.

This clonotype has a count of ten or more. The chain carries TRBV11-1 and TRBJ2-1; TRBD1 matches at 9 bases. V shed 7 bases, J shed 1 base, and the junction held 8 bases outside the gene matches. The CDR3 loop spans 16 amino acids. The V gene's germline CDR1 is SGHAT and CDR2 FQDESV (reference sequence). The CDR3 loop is CASTPEGQGSYNEQFF. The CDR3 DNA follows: TGTGCCAGCACTCCTGAAGGACAGGGGTCCTACAATGAGCAGTTCTTC.

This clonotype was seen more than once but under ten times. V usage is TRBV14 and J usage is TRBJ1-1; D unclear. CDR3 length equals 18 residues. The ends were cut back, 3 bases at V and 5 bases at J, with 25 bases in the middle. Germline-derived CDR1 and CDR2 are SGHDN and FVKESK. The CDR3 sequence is CASSHLDGRSGVETEAFF. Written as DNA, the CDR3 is TGTGCCAGCAGCCATCTGGACGGCCGAAGTGGGGTTGAGACTGAAGCTTTCTTT.

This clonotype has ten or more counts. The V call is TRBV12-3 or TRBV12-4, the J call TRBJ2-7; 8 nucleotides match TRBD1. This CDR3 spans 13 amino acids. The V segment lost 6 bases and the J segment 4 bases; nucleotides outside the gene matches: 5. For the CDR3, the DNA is TGTGCCAGCAGAGGACAGGGCCTTTACGAGCAGTACTTC. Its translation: CASRGQGLYEQYF.

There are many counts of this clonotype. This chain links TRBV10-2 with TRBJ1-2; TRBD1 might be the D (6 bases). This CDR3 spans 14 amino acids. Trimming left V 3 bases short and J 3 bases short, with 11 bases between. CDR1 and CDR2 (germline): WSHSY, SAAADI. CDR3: CASSEGGSYYGYTF. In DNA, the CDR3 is TGCGCCAGCAGTGAAGGGGGTTCTTACTATGGCTACACCTTC.

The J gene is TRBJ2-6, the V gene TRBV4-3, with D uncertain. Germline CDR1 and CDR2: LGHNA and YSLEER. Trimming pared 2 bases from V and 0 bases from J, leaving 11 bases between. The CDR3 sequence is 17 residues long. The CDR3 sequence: CASSQFSLGSGANVLTF. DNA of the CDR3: TGCGCCAGCAGCCAATTTTCCCTCGGCTCTGGGGCCAACGTCCTGACTTTC.

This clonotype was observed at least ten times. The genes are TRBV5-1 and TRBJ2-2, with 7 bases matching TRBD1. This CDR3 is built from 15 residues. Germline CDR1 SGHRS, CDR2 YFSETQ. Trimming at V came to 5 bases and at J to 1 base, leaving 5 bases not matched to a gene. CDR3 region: CASRGTALNTGELFF. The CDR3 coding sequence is TGCGCCAGCAGGGGGACAGCGTTGAACACCGGGGAGCTGTTTTTT.

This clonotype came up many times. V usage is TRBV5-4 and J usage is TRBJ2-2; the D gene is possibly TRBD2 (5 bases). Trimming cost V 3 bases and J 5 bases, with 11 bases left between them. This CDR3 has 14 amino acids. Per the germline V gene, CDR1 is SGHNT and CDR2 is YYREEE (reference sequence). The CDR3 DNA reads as TGTGCCAGCAGCTCCCCACTAGGGACCGGGGAGCTGTTTTTT. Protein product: CASSSPLGTGELFF.

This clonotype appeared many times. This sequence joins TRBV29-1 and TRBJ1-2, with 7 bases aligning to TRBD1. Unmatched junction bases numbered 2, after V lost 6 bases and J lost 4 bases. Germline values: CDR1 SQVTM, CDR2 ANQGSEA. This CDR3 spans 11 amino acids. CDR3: CSVDRSYGYTF. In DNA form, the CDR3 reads TGCAGCGTGGACAGGAGCTATGGCTACACCTTC. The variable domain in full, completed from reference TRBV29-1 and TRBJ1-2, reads SAVISQKPSRDICQRGTSLTIQCQVDSQVTMMFWYRQQPGQSLTLIATANQGSEATYESGFVIDKFPISRPNLTFSTLTVSNMSPEDSSIYLCSVDRSYGYTFGSGTRLTVV.

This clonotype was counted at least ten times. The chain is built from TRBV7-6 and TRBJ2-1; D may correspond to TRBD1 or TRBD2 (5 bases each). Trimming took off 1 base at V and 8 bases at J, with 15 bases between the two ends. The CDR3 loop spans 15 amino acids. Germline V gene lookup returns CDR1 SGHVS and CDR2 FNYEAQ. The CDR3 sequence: CASSLGAGRLDEQFF. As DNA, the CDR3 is TGTGCCAGCAGCTTAGGGGCAGGGAGACTTGATGAGCAGTTCTTC.

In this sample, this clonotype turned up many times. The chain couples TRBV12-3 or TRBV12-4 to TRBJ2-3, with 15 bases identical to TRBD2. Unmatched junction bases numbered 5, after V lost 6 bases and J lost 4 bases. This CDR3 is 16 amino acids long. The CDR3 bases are TGTGCCAGCAGCTTCGGACTAGCGGGAGGGCCAGATACGCAGTATTTT. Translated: CASSFGLAGGPDTQYF.

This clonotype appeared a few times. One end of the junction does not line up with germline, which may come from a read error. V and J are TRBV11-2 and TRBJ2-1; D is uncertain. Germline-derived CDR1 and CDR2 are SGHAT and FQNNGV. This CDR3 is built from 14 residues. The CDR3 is CASSLRTSTNEQFF. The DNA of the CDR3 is TGTGCCAGCAGCTTACGGACCTCCACCAATGAGCAATTCTTC.

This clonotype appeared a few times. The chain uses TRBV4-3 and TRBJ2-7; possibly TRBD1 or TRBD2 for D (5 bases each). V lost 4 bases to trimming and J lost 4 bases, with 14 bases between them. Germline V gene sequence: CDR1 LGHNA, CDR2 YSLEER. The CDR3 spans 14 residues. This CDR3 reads CASSPGRGPYEQYF. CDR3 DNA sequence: TGCGCCAGCAGCCCTGGAAGGGGACCGTACGAGCAGTACTTC.

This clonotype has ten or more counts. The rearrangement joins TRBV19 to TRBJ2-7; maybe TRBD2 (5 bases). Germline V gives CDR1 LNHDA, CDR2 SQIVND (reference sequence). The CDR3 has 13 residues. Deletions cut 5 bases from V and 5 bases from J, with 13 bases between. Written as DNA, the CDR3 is TGTGCCAGTAGTGCCCTACGGGATCACGAGCAGTACTTC. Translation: CASSALRDHEQYF. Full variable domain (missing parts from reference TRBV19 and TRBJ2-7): DGGITQSPKYLFRKEGQNVTLSCEQNLNHDAMYWYRQDPGQGLRLIYYSQIVNDFQKGDIAEGYSVSREKKESFPLTVTSAQKNPTAFYLCASSALRDHEQYFGPGTRLTVT.

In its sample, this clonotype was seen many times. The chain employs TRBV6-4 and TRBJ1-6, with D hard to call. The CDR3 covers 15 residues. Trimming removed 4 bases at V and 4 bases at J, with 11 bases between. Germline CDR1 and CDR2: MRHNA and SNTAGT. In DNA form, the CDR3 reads TGTGCCAGCAGTGTGGAGGCCTTGTATAATTCACCCCTCCACTTT. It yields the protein CASSVEALYNSPLHF.

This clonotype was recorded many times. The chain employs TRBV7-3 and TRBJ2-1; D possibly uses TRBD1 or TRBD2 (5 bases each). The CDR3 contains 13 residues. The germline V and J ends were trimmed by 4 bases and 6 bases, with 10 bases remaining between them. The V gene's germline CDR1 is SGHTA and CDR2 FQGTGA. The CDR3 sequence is CASSSMGTNEQFF. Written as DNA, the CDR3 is TGTGCCAGCAGCTCAATGGGGACCAATGAGCAGTTCTTC.

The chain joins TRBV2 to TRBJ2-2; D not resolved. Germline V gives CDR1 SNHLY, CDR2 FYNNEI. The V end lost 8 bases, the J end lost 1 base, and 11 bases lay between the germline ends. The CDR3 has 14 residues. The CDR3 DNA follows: TGTGCCAGCGCCCTCGGAGTGAACACCGGGGAGCTGTTTTTT. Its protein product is CASALGVNTGELFF.

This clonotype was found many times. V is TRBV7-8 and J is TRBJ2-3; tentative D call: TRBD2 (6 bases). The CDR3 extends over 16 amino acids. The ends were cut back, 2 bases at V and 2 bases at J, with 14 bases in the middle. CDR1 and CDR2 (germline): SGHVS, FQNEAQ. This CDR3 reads CASSLNLASVTDTQYF. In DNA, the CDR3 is TGTGCCAGCAGCTTAAACCTAGCGTCGGTCACAGATACGCAGTATTTT.

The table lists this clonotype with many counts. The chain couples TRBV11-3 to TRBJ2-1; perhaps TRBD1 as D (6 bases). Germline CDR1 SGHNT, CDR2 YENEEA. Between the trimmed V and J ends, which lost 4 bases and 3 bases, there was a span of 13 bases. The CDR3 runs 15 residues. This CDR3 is CASSSRQAGYNEQFF. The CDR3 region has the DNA TGTGCCAGCAGCTCCAGACAGGCGGGCTACAATGAGCAGTTCTTC.